Shown below are 22 T cell receptor beta chains from a single sample sequenced in a study of T cell responses to AZD1222 COVID-19 vaccine. Method: immunoSEQ multiplex PCR; TCRdb's copy keeps in-frame clones and lacks some. Here the sample spans approximately 140,000 clones, around nine tenths being singletons. The sequencing used peripheral blood, collected on day 0 of AZD1222 vaccination. The source of these receptors is an adult in good health.

The CDR3 sequence is CSGGTGYNEQFF. CDR3 nucleotide sequence: TGCAGCGGGGGGACAGGCTACAATGAGCAGTTCTTC. This chain uses TRBV29-1 with TRBJ2-1; 8 nucleotides align to TRBD1. CDR1 and CDR2 (germline): SQVTM, ANQGSEA. V was clipped by 7 bases and J by 3 bases; unmatched bases: 2. The CDR3 sequence is 12 residues long.

V and J are TRBV6-4 and TRBJ2-2; TRBD2 agrees at 9 bases. The V gene end was trimmed by 0 bases and the J gene end by 6 bases; junction bases not matched to a gene: 2. The germline gives CDR1 MRHNA, CDR2 SNTAGT. This CDR3 spans 15 amino acids. CDR3 sequence reads: CASSDSAGGPGELFF. Written as DNA, the CDR3 is TGTGCCAGCAGTGACTCGGCGGGAGGGCCCGGGGAGCTGTTTTTT.

The chain is built from TRBV7-8 and TRBJ2-7, with D unclear. The CDR3 sequence is 16 residues long. Germline lookup yields CDR1 SGHVS and CDR2 FQNEAQ. V gave up 0 bases and J gave up 0 bases, with 12 bases separating them. The CDR3 spells CASSLAVSFSSYEQYF. DNA of the CDR3: TGTGCCAGCAGCTTAGCCGTCAGTTTTAGCTCCTACGAGCAGTACTTC.

Only one count was recorded for this clone. This rearrangement joins TRBV27 to TRBJ2-7; D gene ambiguous. The CDR3 spans 14 residues. V was cut by 2 bases and J by 2 bases, with 10 bases left in between. In germline, CDR1 is MNHEY, CDR2 SMNVEV (reference sequence). The CDR3 DNA follows: TGTGCCAGCAGTTTAACAAGATTTCCCTACGAGCAGTACTTC. Translated: CASSLTRFPYEQYF.

The chain employs TRBV19 and TRBJ2-7, with 14 bases that match TRBD2. Germline-derived CDR1 and CDR2 are LNHDA and SQIVND (reference sequence). The CDR3 has 15 amino acids. Trimming at V came to 3 bases and at J to 4 bases, leaving 2 bases not matched to a gene. CDR3 in amino acids: CASSMTSGRAYEQYF. The CDR3 DNA sequence: TGTGCCAGTAGTATGACTAGCGGGAGGGCTTACGAGCAGTACTTC.

This rearrangement joins TRBV5-4 to TRBJ2-4; a weak D match, TRBD1 (5 bases). The ends were cut back, 0 bases at V and 7 bases at J, with 5 bases in the middle. This CDR3 comprises 12 residues. Germline V gene sequence: CDR1 SGHNT, CDR2 YYREEE (reference sequence). Written as DNA, the CDR3 is TGTGCCAGCAGCTTGGGGGGCAACATTCAGTACTTC. Amino acids: CASSLGGNIQYF. Filled out from reference TRBV5-4 and TRBJ2-4, the complete variable domain reads ETGVTQSPTHLIKTRGQQVTLRCSSQSGHNTVSWYQQALGQGPQFIFQYYREEENGRGNFPPRFSGLQFPNYSSELNVNALELDDSALYLCASSLGGNIQYFGAGTRLSVL.

The chain combines TRBV24-1 with TRBJ2-1; TRBD1 might be the D (5 bases). Trimming took 4 bases from V and 6 from J, leaving 6 bases between them. The CDR3 covers 12 residues. In germline, CDR1 is KGHDR, CDR2 SFDVKD. CDR3 sequence (DNA): TGTGCCACCAGTGAAGGGGCCAATGAGCAGTTCTTC. Translating it yields CATSEGANEQFF.

V is TRBV5-1 and J is TRBJ1-1; a possible D gene is TRBD1 (6 bases). Germline V gene data show CDR1 as SGHRS and CDR2 as YFSETQ. This CDR3 is 14 amino acids long. The V end was cut by 5 bases, the J end by 2 bases, with 13 bases between. CDR3 coding DNA: TGCGCCAGCAGGCAAGACAGGTCTAACACTGAAGCTTTCTTT. This sequence encodes CASRQDRSNTEAFF.

The chain employs TRBV27 and TRBJ1-4; possibly TRBD1 for D (6 bases). The length of the CDR3 is 14 residues. Trimming pared 3 bases from V and 10 bases from J, leaving 15 bases between. The germline V gene encodes CDR1 MNHEY and CDR2 SMNVEV (reference sequence). CDR3 DNA sequence: TGTGCCAGCAGTTTTCAGGGGCTAAGGGGAAAACTGTTTTTT. It specifies CASSFQGLRGKLFF. Complete variable domain (other parts from reference TRBV27 and TRBJ1-4): EAQVTQNPRYLITVTGKKLTVTCSQNMNHEYMSWYRQDPGLGLRQIYYSMNVEVTDKGDVPEGYKVSRKEKRNFPLILESPSPNQTSLYFCASSFQGLRGKLFFGSGTQLSVL.

The rearrangement joins TRBV28 to TRBJ2-7; D ambiguous. Germline-derived CDR1 and CDR2 are MDHEN and SYDVKM. V was cut by 0 bases and J by 2 bases, with 2 bases left in between. CDR3 size: 12 residues. This CDR3 reads CASSLWTYEQYF. The CDR3 DNA follows: TGTGCCAGCAGTTTATGGACCTACGAGCAGTACTTC.

The chain combines TRBV5-5 with TRBJ1-6; D may be TRBD1 (5 bases). CDR3 length equals 16 residues. Germline V CDR1 and CDR2: SGHKS, YYEKEE (reference sequence). Trimming took 2 bases from V and 7 from J, leaving 16 bases between them. The CDR3 loop reads CASSFPQGFRNSPLHF. The DNA for the CDR3 is TGTGCCAGCAGCTTCCCCCAGGGTTTTCGGAATTCACCCCTCCACTTT.

V and J are TRBV4-3 and TRBJ1-1; no definite D call. Trimming cost V 4 bases and J 2 bases, with 14 bases left between them. The CDR3 runs 15 residues. Germline assignment: CDR1 LGHNA and CDR2 YSLEER. The CDR3 coding sequence is TGCGCCAGCAGCCCCGACGGCGGTCTAAACACTGAAGCTTTCTTT. Translation gives CASSPDGGLNTEAFF.

The chain employs TRBV11-2 and TRBJ2-3; D gene uncertain. V was shortened by 1 base and J by 0 bases, with 5 bases between the two germline ends. The CDR3 totals 14 residues. The germline CDR1 and CDR2 sequences are SGHAT and FQNNGV. In DNA, the CDR3 is TGTGCCAGCAGCTTAGGCGCCAGCACAGATACGCAGTATTTT. Its translation: CASSLGASTDTQYF.

The V gene is TRBV5-4, the J gene TRBJ2-1; 7 bases agree with TRBD2. The V gene end was trimmed by 1 base and the J gene end by 8 bases; junction bases not matched to a gene: 9. CDR3 length: 15 residues. From germline, CDR1 is SGHNT and CDR2 YYREEE (reference sequence). DNA for the CDR3: TGTGCCAGCAGCTTGAGTGGCGGGAGAAGAGATGAGCAGTTCTTC. This sequence encodes CASSLSGGRRDEQFF. Drawing the rest from reference TRBV5-4 and TRBJ2-1, the complete variable domain is ETGVTQSPTHLIKTRGQQVTLRCSSQSGHNTVSWYQQALGQGPQFIFQYYREEENGRGNFPPRFSGLQFPNYSSELNVNALELDDSALYLCASSLSGGRRDEQFFGPGTRLTVL.

This chain uses TRBV7-2 with TRBJ2-7; D might be TRBD1 or TRBD2, each matching 5 bases. Trimming cost V 5 bases and J 3 bases, with 17 bases left between them. The CDR3 has 15 amino acids. The germline V gene has CDR1 SGHTA and CDR2 FQGNSA. CDR3 DNA: TGTGCCAGCAGCCTGGGAGAACTCAGGGACTACGAGCAGTACTTC. As protein: CASSLGELRDYEQYF.

J is TRBJ1-2 and V is TRBV3-1 (or the pseudogene TRBV3-2), with D hard to call. The ends were cut back, 2 bases at V and 6 bases at J, with 22 bases in the middle. Germline CDR1 reads LGHDT; CDR2 reads YNNKEL (reference sequence). The CDR3 contains 17 residues. CDR3 sequence reads: CASSQSLVYPRKHGYTF. Here the CDR3 DNA reads TGTGCCAGCAGCCAATCCCTGGTCTATCCTAGGAAACATGGCTACACCTTC.

V usage is TRBV4-1 and J usage is TRBJ1-1, with TRBD1 identical over 10 bases. Trimming cost V 0 bases and J 4 bases; bases outside gene matches: 8. This CDR3 is 17 amino acids long. Germline assignment: CDR1 MGHRA and CDR2 YSYEKL. The CDR3 loop is CASSQERTGGLSTEAFF. CDR3 sequence (DNA): TGCGCCAGCAGCCAAGAGCGGACAGGGGGATTGAGCACTGAAGCTTTCTTT.

This clone was found once. This CDR3 is also generated by other DNA sequences in the sample. V gene TRBV5-4 combines with J gene TRBJ1-1, with D perhaps matching TRBD1 (5 bases). Looked up from germline, CDR1 is SGHNT and CDR2 is YYREEE (reference sequence). Between the trimmed V and J ends, which lost 1 base and 4 bases, there was a span of 8 bases. The CDR3 is made up of 13 amino acids. CDR3 DNA sequence: TGTGCCAGCAGCTTGACAGGAGGCACTGAAGCTTTCTTT. Residues: CASSLTGGTEAFF.

This clone was seen more than once but under ten times. This rearrangement joins TRBV4-3 to TRBJ2-7; 8 nucleotides agree with TRBD1. The junction had 5 bases not matched to a gene; V was cut back by 5 bases and J by 2 bases. Germline V gene sequence: CDR1 LGHNA, CDR2 YSLEER. The CDR3 sequence is 14 residues long. Here the CDR3 DNA reads TGCGCCAGCAGCGCCCGGACAGGGCCCTACGAGCAGTACTTC. Protein: CASSARTGPYEQYF.

The rearrangement links TRBV18 to TRBJ1-1; D possibly corresponds to TRBD1 (5 bases). This CDR3 is 13 amino acids long. V shed 6 bases and J shed 4 bases, with 12 bases lying between them. CDR1 is KGHSH, CDR2 LQKENI, per germline. This chain's CDR3 is CASSAGGSTEAFF. The CDR3 DNA is TGTGCCAGCTCCGCGGGGGGTTCCACTGAAGCTTTCTTT.

This clone has only a few counts. The rearrangement uses TRBV10-3 and TRBJ1-5; D not certain. The V and J ends lost 0 bases and 7 bases respectively, with 19 bases between them. Looked up from germline, CDR1 is ENHRY and CDR2 is SYGVKD. The CDR3 consists of 17 residues. The CDR3 DNA sequence: TGTGCCATCAGTGAGTCATCCGATGAGGCCCTTATACAGCCCCAGCATTTT. It yields the protein CAISESSDEALIQPQHF.

V usage is TRBV7-9 and J usage is TRBJ1-4; D possibly corresponds to TRBD1 (6 bases). The CDR3 spans 15 residues. The germline gives CDR1 SEHNR, CDR2 FQNEAQ (reference sequence). V was shortened by 5 bases and J by 3 bases, with 13 bases between the two germline ends. The DNA of the CDR3 is TGTGCCAGCAGCCCCCCGGACAGTCCTAATGAAAAACTGTTTTTT. Protein sequence: CASSPPDSPNEKLFF.